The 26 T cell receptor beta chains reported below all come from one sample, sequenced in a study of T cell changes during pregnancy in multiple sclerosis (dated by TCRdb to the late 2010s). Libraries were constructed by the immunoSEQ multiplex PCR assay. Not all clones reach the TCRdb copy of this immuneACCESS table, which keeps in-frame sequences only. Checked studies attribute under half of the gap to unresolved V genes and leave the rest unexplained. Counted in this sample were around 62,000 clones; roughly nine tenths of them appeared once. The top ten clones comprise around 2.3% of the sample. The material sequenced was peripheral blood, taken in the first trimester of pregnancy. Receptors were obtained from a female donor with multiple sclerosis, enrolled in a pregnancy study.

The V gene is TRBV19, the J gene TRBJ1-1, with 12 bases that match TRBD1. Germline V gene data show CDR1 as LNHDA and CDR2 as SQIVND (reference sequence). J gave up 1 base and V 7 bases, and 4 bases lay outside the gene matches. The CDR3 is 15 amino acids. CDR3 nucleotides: TGTGCCAGTACGGGACAGGGGGCTCCGAACACTGAAGCTTTCTTT. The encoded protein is CASTGQGAPNTEAFF.

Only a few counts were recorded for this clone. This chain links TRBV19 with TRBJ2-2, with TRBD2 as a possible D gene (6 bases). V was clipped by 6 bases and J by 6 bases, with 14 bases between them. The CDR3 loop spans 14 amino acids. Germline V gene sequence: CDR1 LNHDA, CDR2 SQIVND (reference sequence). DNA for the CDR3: TGTGCCAGTAGACCCGGTTCGGGGGCCGGGGAGCTGTTTTTT. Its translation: CASRPGSGAGELFF.

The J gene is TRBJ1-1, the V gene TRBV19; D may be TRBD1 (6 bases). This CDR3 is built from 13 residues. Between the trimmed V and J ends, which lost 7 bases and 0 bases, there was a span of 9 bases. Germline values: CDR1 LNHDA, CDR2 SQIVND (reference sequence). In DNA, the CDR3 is TGTGCCAGTATAGGGGGTTTGAACACTGAAGCTTTCTTT. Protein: CASIGGLNTEAFF. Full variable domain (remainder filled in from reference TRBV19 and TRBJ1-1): DGGITQSPKYLFRKEGQNVTLSCEQNLNHDAMYWYRQDPGQGLRLIYYSQIVNDFQKGDIAEGYSVSREKKESFPLTVTSAQKNPTAFYLCASIGGLNTEAFFGQGTRLTVV.

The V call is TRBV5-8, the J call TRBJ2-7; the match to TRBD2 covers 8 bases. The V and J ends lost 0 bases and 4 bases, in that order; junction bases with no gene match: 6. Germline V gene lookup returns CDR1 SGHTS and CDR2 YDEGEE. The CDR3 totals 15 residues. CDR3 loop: CASSLARSGDYEQYF. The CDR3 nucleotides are TGTGCCAGCAGCTTGGCTCGTAGCGGGGATTACGAGCAGTACTTC.

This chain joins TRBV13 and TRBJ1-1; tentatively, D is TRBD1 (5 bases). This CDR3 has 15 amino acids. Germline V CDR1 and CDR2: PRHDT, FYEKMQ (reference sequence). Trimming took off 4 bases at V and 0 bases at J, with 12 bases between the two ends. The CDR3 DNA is TGTGCCAGCAGCTCGGCAGGGCATCTGAACACTGAAGCTTTCTTT. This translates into CASSSAGHLNTEAFF.

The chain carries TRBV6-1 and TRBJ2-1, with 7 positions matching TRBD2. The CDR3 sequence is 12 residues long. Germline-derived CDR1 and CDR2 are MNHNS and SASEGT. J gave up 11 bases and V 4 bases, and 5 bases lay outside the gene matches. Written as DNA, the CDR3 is TGTGCCAGCAGTGGGTGGGGGGGAAAGCAGTTCTTC. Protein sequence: CASSGWGGKQFF.

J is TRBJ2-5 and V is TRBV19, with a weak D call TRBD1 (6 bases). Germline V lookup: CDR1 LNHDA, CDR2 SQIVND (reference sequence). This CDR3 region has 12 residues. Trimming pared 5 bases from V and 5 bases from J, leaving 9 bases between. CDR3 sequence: CASSQGMETQYF. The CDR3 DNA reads TGTGCCAGTAGTCAGGGGATGGAGACCCAGTACTTC. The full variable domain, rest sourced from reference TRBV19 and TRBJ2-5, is DGGITQSPKYLFRKEGQNVTLSCEQNLNHDAMYWYRQDPGQGLRLIYYSQIVNDFQKGDIAEGYSVSREKKESFPLTVTSAQKNPTAFYLCASSQGMETQYFGPGTRLLVL.

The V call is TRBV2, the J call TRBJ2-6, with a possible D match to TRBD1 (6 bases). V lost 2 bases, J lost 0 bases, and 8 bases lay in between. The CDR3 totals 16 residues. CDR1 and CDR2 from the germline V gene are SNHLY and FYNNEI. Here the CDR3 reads CASSEQGSSGANVLTF. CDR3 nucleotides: TGTGCCAGCAGTGAACAGGGGAGCTCTGGGGCCAACGTCCTGACTTTC. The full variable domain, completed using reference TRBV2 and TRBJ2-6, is EPEVTQTPSHQVTQMGQEVILRCVPISNHLYFYWYRQILGQKVEFLVSFYNNEISEKSEIFDDQFSVERPDGSNFTLKIRSTKLEDSAMYFCASSEQGSSGANVLTFGAGSRLTVL.

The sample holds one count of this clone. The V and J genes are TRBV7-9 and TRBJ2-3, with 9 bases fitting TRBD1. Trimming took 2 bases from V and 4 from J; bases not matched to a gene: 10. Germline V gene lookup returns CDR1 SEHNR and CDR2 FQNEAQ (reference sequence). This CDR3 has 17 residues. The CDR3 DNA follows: TGTGCCAGCAGCTTAAGCCTGATACAGGGGGCTGCAGATACGCAGTATTTT. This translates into CASSLSLIQGAADTQYF.

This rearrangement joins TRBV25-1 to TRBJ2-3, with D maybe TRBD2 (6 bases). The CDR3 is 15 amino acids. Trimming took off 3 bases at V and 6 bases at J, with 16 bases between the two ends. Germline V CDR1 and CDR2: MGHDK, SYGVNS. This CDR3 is CASSEGSIAGDTQYF. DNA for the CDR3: TGTGCCAGCAGTGAGGGGAGTATCGCGGGGGATACGCAGTATTTT.

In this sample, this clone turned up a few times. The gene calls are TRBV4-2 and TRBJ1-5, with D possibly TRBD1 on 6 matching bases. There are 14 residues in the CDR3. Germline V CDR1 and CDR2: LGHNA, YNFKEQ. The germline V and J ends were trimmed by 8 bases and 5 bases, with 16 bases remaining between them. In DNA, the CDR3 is TGTGCCAGCGGTGGGAGGGACATCCATCAGCCCCAGCATTTT. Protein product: CASGGRDIHQPQHF.

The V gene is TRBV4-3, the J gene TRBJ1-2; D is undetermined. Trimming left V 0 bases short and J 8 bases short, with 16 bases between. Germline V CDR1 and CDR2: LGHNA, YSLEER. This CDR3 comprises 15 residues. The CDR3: CASSQEVLALWGYTF. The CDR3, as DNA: TGCGCCAGCAGCCAAGAGGTATTGGCCTTGTGGGGCTACACCTTC.

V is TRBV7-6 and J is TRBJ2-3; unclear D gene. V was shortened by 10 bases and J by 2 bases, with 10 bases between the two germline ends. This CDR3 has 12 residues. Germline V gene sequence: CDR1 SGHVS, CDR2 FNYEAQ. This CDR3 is CAITNYTDTQYF. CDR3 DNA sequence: TGTGCCATCACCAACTACACAGATACGCAGTATTTT.

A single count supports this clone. The CDR3 coding sequence is TGTGCCAGCAGTAAAACCGGGACTAGCGTGTACAATGAGCAGTTCTTC. Its protein product is CASSKTGTSVYNEQFF. The chain employs TRBV27 and TRBJ2-1, with 10 nucleotides matching TRBD2. The CDR3 sequence is 16 residues long. Per the germline V gene, CDR1 is MNHEY and CDR2 is SMNVEV (reference sequence). Trimming at V came to 5 bases and at J to 4 bases, leaving 8 bases not matched to a gene.

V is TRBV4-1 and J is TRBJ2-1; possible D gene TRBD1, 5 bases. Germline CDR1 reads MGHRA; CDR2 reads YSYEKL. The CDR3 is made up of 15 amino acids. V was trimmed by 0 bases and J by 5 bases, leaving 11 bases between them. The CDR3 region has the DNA TGCGCCAGCAGCCAAGACCCTGGGGCCCACAATGAGCAGTTCTTC. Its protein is CASSQDPGAHNEQFF.

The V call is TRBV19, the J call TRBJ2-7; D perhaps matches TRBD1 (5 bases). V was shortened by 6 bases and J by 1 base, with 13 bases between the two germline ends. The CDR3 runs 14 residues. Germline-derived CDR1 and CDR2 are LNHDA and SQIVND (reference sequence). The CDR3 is CASSSQGVSYEQYF. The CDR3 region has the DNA TGTGCCAGTAGCTCTCAAGGGGTATCCTACGAGCAGTACTTC.

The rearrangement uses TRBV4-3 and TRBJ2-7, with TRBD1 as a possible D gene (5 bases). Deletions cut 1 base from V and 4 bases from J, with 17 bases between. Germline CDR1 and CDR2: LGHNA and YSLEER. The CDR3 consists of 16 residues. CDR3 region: CASSQGEVGAWYEQYF. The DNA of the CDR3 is TGCGCCAGCAGCCAAGGCGAAGTTGGGGCTTGGTACGAGCAGTACTTC.

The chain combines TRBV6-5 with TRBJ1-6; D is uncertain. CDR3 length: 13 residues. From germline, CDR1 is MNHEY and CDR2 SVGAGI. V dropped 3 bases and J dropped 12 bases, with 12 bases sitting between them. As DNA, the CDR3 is TGTGCCAGCAGTTATGGGCGGACTTTACCCCTCCACTTT. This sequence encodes CASSYGRTLPLHF.

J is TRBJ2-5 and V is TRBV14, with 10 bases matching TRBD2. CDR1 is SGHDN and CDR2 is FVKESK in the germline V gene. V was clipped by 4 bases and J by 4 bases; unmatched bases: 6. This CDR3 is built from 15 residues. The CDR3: CASSPRTSGRETQYF. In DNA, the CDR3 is TGTGCCAGCAGCCCTAGGACTAGCGGTAGAGAGACCCAGTACTTC. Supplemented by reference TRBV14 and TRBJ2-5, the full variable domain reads EAGVTQFPSHSVIEKGQTVTLRCDPISGHDNLYWYRRVMGKEIKFLLHFVKESKQDESGMPNNRFLAERTGGTYSTLKVQPAELEDSGVYFCASSPRTSGRETQYFGPGTRLLVL.

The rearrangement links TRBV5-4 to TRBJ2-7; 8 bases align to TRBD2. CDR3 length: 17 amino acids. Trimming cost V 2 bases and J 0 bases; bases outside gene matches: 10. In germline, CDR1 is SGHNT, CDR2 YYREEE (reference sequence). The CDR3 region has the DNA TGTGCCAGCAGCTTCTACCTTAGCGGGGCCGTCTCCTACGAGCAGTACTTC. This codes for CASSFYLSGAVSYEQYF.

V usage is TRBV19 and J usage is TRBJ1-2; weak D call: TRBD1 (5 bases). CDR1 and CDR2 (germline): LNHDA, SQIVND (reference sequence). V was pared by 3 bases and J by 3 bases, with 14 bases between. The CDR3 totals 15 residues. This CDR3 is CASSIGRGRDYGYTF. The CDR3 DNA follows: TGTGCCAGTAGTATTGGAAGGGGCCGGGACTATGGCTACACCTTC.

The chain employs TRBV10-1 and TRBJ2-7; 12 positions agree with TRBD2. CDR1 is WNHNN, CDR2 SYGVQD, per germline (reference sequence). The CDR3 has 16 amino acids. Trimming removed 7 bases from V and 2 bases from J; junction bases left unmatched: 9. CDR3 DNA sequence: TGCGCCAGCATAATGCTCTCTAGCGGGGGGGCCTACGAGCAGTACTTC. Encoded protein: CASIMLSSGGAYEQYF.

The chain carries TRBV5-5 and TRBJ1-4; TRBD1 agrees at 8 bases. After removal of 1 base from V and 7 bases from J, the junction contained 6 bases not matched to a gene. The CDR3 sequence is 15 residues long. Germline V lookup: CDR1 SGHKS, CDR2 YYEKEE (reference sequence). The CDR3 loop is CASSLTGGEFEKLFF. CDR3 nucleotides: TGTGCCAGCAGCTTGACAGGGGGGGAATTTGAAAAACTGTTTTTT.

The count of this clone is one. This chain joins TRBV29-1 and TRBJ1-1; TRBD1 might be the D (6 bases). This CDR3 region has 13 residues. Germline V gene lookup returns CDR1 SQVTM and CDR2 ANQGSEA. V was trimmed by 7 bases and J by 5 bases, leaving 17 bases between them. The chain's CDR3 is CSAGQGLGTEAFF. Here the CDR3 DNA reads TGCAGCGCTGGGCAGGGGCTGGGGACTGAAGCTTTCTTT.

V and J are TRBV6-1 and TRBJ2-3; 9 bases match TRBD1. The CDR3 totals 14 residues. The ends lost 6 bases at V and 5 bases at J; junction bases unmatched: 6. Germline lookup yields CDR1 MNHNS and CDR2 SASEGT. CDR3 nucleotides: TGTGCCAGCAGACAGGGGGCGCGTCAAGATACGCAGTATTTT. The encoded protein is CASRQGARQDTQYF.

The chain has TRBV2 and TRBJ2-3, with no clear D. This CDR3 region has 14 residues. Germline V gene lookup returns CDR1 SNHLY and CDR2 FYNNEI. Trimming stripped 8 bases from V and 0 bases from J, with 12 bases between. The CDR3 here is CASFTQRSTDTQYF. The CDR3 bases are TGTGCCAGCTTCACCCAGAGGAGCACAGATACGCAGTATTTT. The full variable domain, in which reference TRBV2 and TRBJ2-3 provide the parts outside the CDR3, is EPEVTQTPSHQVTQMGQEVILRCVPISNHLYFYWYRQILGQKVEFLVSFYNNEISEKSEIFDDQFSVERPDGSNFTLKIRSTKLEDSAMYFCASFTQRSTDTQYFGPGTRLTVL.